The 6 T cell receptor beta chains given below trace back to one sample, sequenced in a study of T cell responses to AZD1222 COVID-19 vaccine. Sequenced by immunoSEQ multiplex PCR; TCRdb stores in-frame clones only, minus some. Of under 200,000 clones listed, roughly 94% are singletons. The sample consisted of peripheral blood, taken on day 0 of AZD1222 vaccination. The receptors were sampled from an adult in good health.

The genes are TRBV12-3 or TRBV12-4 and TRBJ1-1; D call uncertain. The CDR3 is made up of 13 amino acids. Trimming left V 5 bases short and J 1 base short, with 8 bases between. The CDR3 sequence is CASSLLENTEAFF. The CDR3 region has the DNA TGTGCCAGCAGTCTCCTGGAGAACACTGAAGCTTTCTTT.

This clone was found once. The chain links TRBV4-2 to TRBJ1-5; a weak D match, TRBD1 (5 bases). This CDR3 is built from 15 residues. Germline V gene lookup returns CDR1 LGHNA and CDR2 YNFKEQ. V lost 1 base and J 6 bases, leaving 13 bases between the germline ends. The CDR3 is CASSQVQGSGQPQHF. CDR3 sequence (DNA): TGTGCCAGCAGCCAAGTGCAGGGCTCGGGTCAGCCCCAGCATTTT.

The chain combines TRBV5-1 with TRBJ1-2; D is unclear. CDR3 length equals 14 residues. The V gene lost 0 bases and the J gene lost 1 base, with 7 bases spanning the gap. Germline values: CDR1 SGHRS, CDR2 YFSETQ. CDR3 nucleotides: TGCGCCAGCAGCTTGGCCTCATTTAACTATGGCTACACCTTC. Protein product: CASSLASFNYGYTF.

The CDR3 sequence: CASSSGRIGPQHF. The CDR3 coding sequence is TGTGCCAGCAGTTCGGGACGTATAGGACCCCAGCATTTT. The chain links TRBV2 to TRBJ1-5, with D possibly being TRBD1 (5 bases). Germline CDR1 SNHLY, CDR2 FYNNEI. This CDR3 is 13 amino acids long. V was clipped by 5 bases and J by 10 bases, with 15 bases between them.

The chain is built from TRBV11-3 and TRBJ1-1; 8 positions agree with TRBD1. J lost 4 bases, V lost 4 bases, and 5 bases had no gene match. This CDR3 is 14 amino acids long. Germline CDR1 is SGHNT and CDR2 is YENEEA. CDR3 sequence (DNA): TGTGCCAGCAGCTCCGACAGGGGCGGCACTGAAGCTTTCTTT. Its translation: CASSSDRGGTEAFF.

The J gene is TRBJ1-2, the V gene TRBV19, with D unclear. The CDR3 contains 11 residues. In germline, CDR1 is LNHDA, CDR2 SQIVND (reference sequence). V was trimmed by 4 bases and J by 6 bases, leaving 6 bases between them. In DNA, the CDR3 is TGTGCCAGTAGTAATACACATGGCTACACCTTC. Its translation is CASSNTHGYTF.